One sample yielded the 19 T cell receptor beta chains listed below, sequenced in a study of a mutant IDH1 vaccine in newly diagnosed glioma. Time point denoted: week 35, safety follow-up. The content of each vaccine dose was 300 ug of mutant IDH1 20-mer peptide, and topical imiquimod accompanied it. Antigens for these TCRs are unknown. The repertoire was sequenced with immunoSEQ multiplex PCR; TCRdb's copy has only in-frame clones and lacks some. The sample contains nearly 55,000 clones, 80% to 90% of which appear only once. The input for sequencing was PBMCs, taken from a glioma patient whose treatment included an IDH1 peptide vaccine. All receptors derive from a woman aged 18-29 years with glioma.

The rearrangement uses TRBV6-6 and TRBJ2-1, with a weak D call TRBD2 (5 bases). Germline CDR1 is MNHNY and CDR2 is SVGAGI (reference sequence). The CDR3 has 16 residues. The V end was cut by 0 bases, the J end by 1 base, with 10 bases between. DNA of the CDR3: TGTGCCAGCAGTTACTCCCCCGAGCGGTCCTACAATGAGCAGTTCTTC. It encodes CASSYSPERSYNEQFF.

The V call is TRBV7-2, the J call TRBJ2-3; D is undetermined. This CDR3 comprises 14 residues. The germline V gene encodes CDR1 SGHTA and CDR2 FQGNSA. V shed 1 base and J shed 2 bases, with 7 bases lying between them. CDR3 sequence reads: CASSLGLHTDTQYF. CDR3 in DNA: TGTGCCAGCAGCTTAGGGCTTCACACAGATACGCAGTATTTT. Full variable domain (missing parts from reference TRBV7-2 and TRBJ2-3): GAGVSQSPSNKVTEKGKDVELRCDPISGHTALYWYRQSLGQGLEFLIYFQGNSAPDKSGLPSDRFSAERTGGSVSTLTIQRTQQEDSAVYLCASSLGLHTDTQYFGPGTRLTVL.

J is TRBJ2-7 and V is TRBV6-1; TRBD2 agrees at 8 bases. This CDR3 spans 14 amino acids. J gave up 6 bases and V 2 bases, and 6 bases lay outside the gene matches. In germline, CDR1 is MNHNS, CDR2 SASEGT. The CDR3 protein is CASSESGGFREQYF. The CDR3, as DNA: TGTGCCAGCAGTGAAAGCGGGGGCTTCCGCGAGCAGTACTTC.

The chain joins TRBV6-5 to TRBJ1-1; D gene unclear. The V and J ends lost 4 bases and 6 bases respectively, with 12 bases between them. The CDR3 spans 13 residues. The germline gives CDR1 MNHEY, CDR2 SVGAGI. The CDR3 sequence: CASSFMGYSEAFF. The CDR3 DNA is TGTGCCAGCAGTTTTATGGGTTATTCTGAAGCTTTCTTT.

The CDR3 region has the DNA TGTGCCAGCGAAGGGGACAGGGGGACCGGGGAGCTGTTTTTT. It translates to CASEGDRGTGELFF. The chain is built from TRBV5-4 and TRBJ2-2; 11 bases fit TRBD1. V lost 7 bases and J lost 5; bases outside the gene matches: 4. CDR3 length: 14 amino acids. Germline CDR1 SGHNT, CDR2 YYREEE (reference sequence).

There are a few counts of this clone. The chain couples TRBV7-9 to TRBJ1-1; weak D call: TRBD1 (6 bases). This CDR3 contains 15 residues. Germline lookup yields CDR1 SEHNR and CDR2 FQNEAQ (reference sequence). The ends were cut back, 5 bases at V and 0 bases at J, with 13 bases in the middle. The CDR3 DNA follows: TGTGCCAGCAGCCCTCCGGGACAAATGAACACTGAAGCTTTCTTT. This codes for CASSPPGQMNTEAFF.

The genes are TRBV5-1 and TRBJ1-2, with D maybe TRBD1 (5 bases). This CDR3 has 14 amino acids. Trimming shortened V by 0 bases and J by 4 bases, and 10 bases separated the two germline ends. Per germline, CDR1 SGHRS and CDR2 YFSETQ. The CDR3 is CASSLGQGSYGYTF. Written as DNA, the CDR3 is TGCGCCAGCAGCTTGGGCCAGGGAAGCTATGGCTACACCTTC.

The chain is built from TRBV5-1 and TRBJ2-2, with 7 nucleotides matching TRBD1. CDR1 is SGHRS, CDR2 YFSETQ, per germline. The V gene end was trimmed by 2 bases and the J gene end by 3 bases; junction bases not matched to a gene: 7. CDR3 length: 16 residues. CDR3 sequence: CASSLDTGAHTGELFF. The CDR3 nucleotides are TGCGCCAGCAGCTTAGATACAGGGGCCCACACCGGGGAGCTGTTTTTT.

The V and J genes are TRBV29-1 and TRBJ1-1; D unresolved. The CDR3 totals 14 residues. The germline V gene has CDR1 SQVTM and CDR2 ANQGSEA. DNA of the CDR3: TGCGCTGCGAAAGCAGGAGGCTCAAACATCAAAGCTTTCTTT. Translation: CAAKAGGSNIKAFF.

The V call is TRBV7-9, the J call TRBJ2-3, with D perhaps matching TRBD1 or TRBD2 (6 bases each). V was trimmed by 8 bases and J by 2 bases, leaving 17 bases between them. Germline CDR1 reads SEHNR; CDR2 reads FQNEAQ (reference sequence). The CDR3 spans 15 residues. The CDR3 nucleotides are TGTGCCAGCCGGAGGGGGGTGACAAACACAGATACGCAGTATTTT. Amino acids: CASRRGVTNTDTQYF. Using reference TRBV7-9 and TRBJ2-3 for the parts outside the CDR3, the full variable domain is DTGVSQNPRHKITKRGQNVTFRCDPISEHNRLYWYRQTLGQGPEFLTYFQNEAQLEKSRLLSDRFSAERPKGSFSTLEIQRTEQGDSAMYLCASRRGVTNTDTQYFGPGTRLTVL.

In this sample, this clone turned up a few times. This chain links TRBV5-1 with TRBJ1-1, with D perhaps matching TRBD1 (5 bases). Germline V lookup: CDR1 SGHRS, CDR2 YFSETQ. This CDR3 has 14 amino acids. V was shortened by 4 bases and J by 11 bases, with 21 bases between the two germline ends. CDR3 residues: CASSLNTGPGGAFF. The CDR3 DNA is TGCGCCAGCAGCCTCAATACAGGCCCTGGAGGGGCTTTCTTT.

The chain has TRBV25-1 and TRBJ1-4; weak D call: TRBD1 (6 bases). Trimming left V 6 bases short and J 0 bases short, with 11 bases between. The CDR3 extends over 15 amino acids. CDR1 is MGHDK and CDR2 is SYGVNS in the germline V gene. In DNA form, the CDR3 reads TGTGCCAGCAGCCGGGGGGCTTCAACTAATGAAAAACTGTTTTTT. It is translated as CASSRGASTNEKLFF.

This chain uses TRBV6-6 with TRBJ2-5; D unclear. The CDR3 totals 12 residues. CDR1 and CDR2 (germline): MNHNY, SVGAGI (reference sequence). The germline V and J ends were trimmed by 4 bases and 5 bases, with 8 bases remaining between them. CDR3 DNA: TGTGCCAGCAGTTCCCGAAGGGAGACCCAGTACTTC. Encoded protein: CASSSRRETQYF.

This rearrangement joins TRBV7-8 to TRBJ1-2; D call uncertain. The CDR3 spans 15 residues. The germline gives CDR1 SGHVS, CDR2 FQNEAQ. The V end was cut by 1 base, the J end by 4 bases, with 13 bases between. The CDR3 sequence: CASSLGASASYGYTF. CDR3 in DNA: TGTGCCAGCAGCTTAGGGGCATCAGCCAGCTATGGCTACACCTTC.

The chain couples TRBV11-3 to TRBJ2-3, with D possibly TRBD2 on 6 matching bases. CDR1 is SGHNT and CDR2 is YENEEA in the germline V gene. V was trimmed by 7 bases and J by 1 base, leaving 15 bases between them. The CDR3 is 15 residues long. CDR3 sequence (DNA): TGTGCCAGCACCGGATGGGGGGATGGCACAGATACGCAGTATTTT. Amino acids: CASTGWGDGTDTQYF.

The gene calls are TRBV7-9 and TRBJ1-4; maybe TRBD1 (5 bases). This CDR3 has 16 residues. Germline values: CDR1 SEHNR, CDR2 FQNEAQ (reference sequence). The V and J ends lost 0 bases and 7 bases respectively, with 15 bases between them. The CDR3 spells CASSLAGLNGGEKLFF. CDR3 in DNA: TGTGCCAGCAGCTTAGCGGGGCTCAACGGGGGTGAAAAACTGTTTTTT.

Concerning this clone itself: Other DNA sequences from this sample encode an identical CDR3 as well. V gene TRBV9 combines with J gene TRBJ1-2; unclear D gene. This CDR3 is built from 11 residues. Trimming shortened V by 0 bases and J by 8 bases, and 5 bases separated the two germline ends. Germline CDR1 SGDLS, CDR2 YYNGEE. The CDR3 region is CASSVGGGYTF. The CDR3 DNA reads as TGTGCCAGCAGCGTAGGTGGCGGCTACACCTTC.

This chain joins TRBV9 and TRBJ2-5, with 11 bases matching TRBD2. The junction had 4 bases not matched to a gene; V was cut back by 3 bases and J by 3 bases. Looked up from germline, CDR1 is SGDLS and CDR2 is YYNGEE. The CDR3 extends over 15 amino acids. DNA for the CDR3: TGTGCCAGCAGCGGTAGCGGGAGGGCTGAAGAGACCCAGTACTTC. Its translation is CASSGSGRAEETQYF.

The chain has TRBV7-9 and TRBJ2-7; 7 bases map to TRBD2. V lost 2 bases, J lost 0 bases, and 7 bases stayed unmatched. The CDR3 contains 16 residues. The germline CDR1 and CDR2 sequences are SEHNR and FQNEAQ (reference sequence). The DNA of the CDR3 is TGTGCCAGCAGCTTAAGCGGGACGGTGAGCTCCTACGAGCAGTACTTC. It yields the protein CASSLSGTVSSYEQYF.